Below, 5 T cell receptor beta chains from the same sample are listed, as sequenced in a study of human thymus T cells. Clones were read by immunoSEQ multiplex PCR, and TCRdb kept only the in-frame ones, dropping some. The profile covers about 78,000 clones, with around 96% appearing a single time and 0.031% taken by the ten largest. The thymus was resected at corrective cardiac surgery. Sequencing used thymus tissue. All receptors come from a boy less than two years old with a congenital heart defect but otherwise immunologically healthy.

The chain has TRBV10-3 and TRBJ2-1, with D perhaps TRBD1 or TRBD2 (6 bases each). V dropped 3 bases and J dropped 2 bases, with 14 bases sitting between them. This CDR3 spans 16 amino acids. Germline V lookup: CDR1 ENHRY, CDR2 SYGVKD. CDR3 DNA sequence: TGTGCCATCAGTGATGGGGGGCGGGGAGCCTACAATGAGCAGTTCTTC. It is translated as CAISDGGRGAYNEQFF.

The gene calls are TRBV7-7 and TRBJ1-1, with D unclear. V lost 2 bases, J lost 5 bases, and 9 bases lay in between. Germline CDR1 and CDR2: SSHAT and FNYEAQ (reference sequence). CDR3 length equals 13 residues. CDR3 in amino acids: CASSLYRGTEAFF. The CDR3 bases are TGTGCCAGCAGCTTATATCGAGGGACTGAAGCTTTCTTT. Filled out from reference TRBV7-7 and TRBJ1-1, the complete variable domain reads GAGVSQSPRYKVTKRGQDVTLRCDPISSHATLYWYQQALGQGPEFLTYFNYEAQPDKSGLPSDRFSAERPEGSISTLTIQRTEQRDSAMYRCASSLYRGTEAFFGQGTRLTVV.

The gene calls are TRBV19 and TRBJ1-4; no definite D call. Trimming pared 6 bases from V and 0 bases from J, leaving 20 bases between. The CDR3 spans 18 residues. The germline V gene encodes CDR1 LNHDA and CDR2 SQIVND (reference sequence). Here the CDR3 reads CASSLVRREDATNEKLFF. For the CDR3, the DNA is TGTGCCAGTAGCCTGGTGAGGCGGGAGGATGCAACTAATGAAAAACTGTTTTTT.

The chain combines TRBV5-1 with TRBJ2-7; 13 positions agree with TRBD2. The length of the CDR3 is 16 residues. V gave up 2 bases and J gave up 2 bases; unmatched junction bases: 4. Germline V gene lookup returns CDR1 SGHRS and CDR2 YFSETQ. The CDR3 is CASSFLLAGGAYEQYF. The CDR3, as DNA: TGCGCCAGCAGCTTTTTACTAGCGGGAGGGGCCTACGAGCAGTACTTC.

V and J are TRBV5-1 and TRBJ2-1; 9 bases map to TRBD1. Germline V gene lookup returns CDR1 SGHRS and CDR2 YFSETQ. The trim removed 0 bases at V and 7 bases at J, leaving 5 bases unmatched. The CDR3 is made up of 15 amino acids. The CDR3 loop is CASSLEQGARNEQFF. The DNA of the CDR3 is TGCGCCAGCAGCTTGGAACAGGGGGCCAGGAATGAGCAGTTCTTC.